Listed here are 3 T cell receptor delta chains from one sample, sequenced in a study of γδ T cells in repeated Plasmodium falciparum infection. TCRdb re-processed the multiplex PCR reads via CATT. The table includes roughly 90,000 delta-chain clones, almost 1.5% detected once. Flow sorting of PBMC yielded separate Vgamma9/Vdelta2+ and Vdelta2-negative gammadelta T cell populations for bulk repertoire analysis. Sequenced input: gamma-delta T cells from blood. The receptors were gathered from a pool of human donors (malaria-infected and uninfected, not separated).

For this clone: For this DNA, TCRdb reports the protein of a much larger clone, which diverges at residue 14, most likely from a read error; the protein presented here is translated directly from the DNA. V is TRDV1 and J is TRDJ2, with 11 bases aligning to TRDD3. V was pared by 0 bases and J by 3 bases, with 9 bases of the junction left unmatched. This CDR3 has 19 amino acids. Germline V gene data show CDR1 as TSWWSYY and CDR2 as QGS. The CDR3 is CALGELWPVLGDMTAQLFF. The CDR3, as DNA: TGTGCTCTTGGGGAACTTTGGCCCGTACTGGGGGATATGACAGCACAACTCTTCTTT.

This clone turned up a few times. For this DNA, TCRdb reports the protein of a much larger clone, which diverges at residue 10, most likely from a read error; the protein presented here is translated directly from the DNA. The rearrangement links TRDV1 to TRDJ1; D gene unclear. CDR1 TSWWSYY and CDR2 QGS come from the germline V gene. The CDR3 runs 11 residues. CDR3 sequence: CALGGPPELTF. The CDR3 DNA reads TGTGCTCTTGGGGGGCCGCCGGAACTCACCTTT.

This clone turned up a few times. The protein in TCRdb stems from a much larger clone and differs at residue 13 from this DNA's translation, likely a read error; here the protein is translated from the DNA. This rearrangement joins TRDV2 to TRDJ1; D call uncertain. The J gene was not available in TCRdb and was assigned here by matching the DNA to germline segments. Trimming took off 6 bases at V and 1 base at J, with 29 bases between the two ends. The CDR3 is 19 amino acids. CDR1 GEAIGNYY and CDR2 EKD come from the germline V gene. The CDR3 spells CACPLKTAHPANCTDKLIF. The CDR3 nucleotides read TGTGCCTGTCCACTAAAGACGGCGCACCCCGCTAACTGCACCGATAAACTCATCTTT.